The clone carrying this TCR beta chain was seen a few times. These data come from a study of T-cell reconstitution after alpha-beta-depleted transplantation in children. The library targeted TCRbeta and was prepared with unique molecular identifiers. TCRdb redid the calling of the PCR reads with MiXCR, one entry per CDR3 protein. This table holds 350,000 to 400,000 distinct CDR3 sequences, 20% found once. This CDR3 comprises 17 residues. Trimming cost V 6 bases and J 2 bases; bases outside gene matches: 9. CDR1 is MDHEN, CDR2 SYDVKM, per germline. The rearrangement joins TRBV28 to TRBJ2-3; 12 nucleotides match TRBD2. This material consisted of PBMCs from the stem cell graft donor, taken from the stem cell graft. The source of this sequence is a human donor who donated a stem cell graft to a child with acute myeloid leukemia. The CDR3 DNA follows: TGTGCCAGCAGCCCCCCACTAGCGGGAGGAGTCACAGATACGCAGTATTTT. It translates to CASSPPLAGGVTDTQYF.